Shown below are 12 T cell receptor beta chains from a single sample sequenced in a study of CD8 T cells in ankylosing spondylitis. Study findings and constraints: A TCR beta motif made of several highly homologous variants seemed typical of ankylosing spondylitis blood.

These receptors have no identified antigens. One entry per CDR3 protein, called by TCRdb with MiXCR from the 5' RACE reads. The data contain 700,000 to 1,000,000 distinct CDR3 sequences, about an eighth of them singletons. The material sequenced was blood, either unsorted or a sorted T cell fraction (not recorded which). These receptor sequences come from a male donor with ankylosing spondylitis.

V is TRBV11-2 and J is TRBJ2-3; the D is unclear. The CDR3 loop spans 12 amino acids. Per germline, CDR1 SGHAT and CDR2 FQNNGV. Trimming took off 0 bases at V and 7 bases at J, with 5 bases between the two ends. The CDR3 sequence: CASSLDRNTQYF. The DNA for the CDR3 is TGTGCCAGCAGCTTAGACCGCAATACGCAGTATTTT.

This clonotype turned up a few times. The V gene is TRBV29-1, the J gene TRBJ1-4; 9 bases are shared with TRBD1. Germline CDR1 and CDR2: SQVTM and ANQGSEA. The ends lost 4 bases at V and 7 bases at J; junction bases unmatched: 4. The CDR3 is 13 amino acids. The CDR3 nucleotides are TGCAGCGTTGGCTGGGACAGGGTTGAAAAACTGTTTTTT. This gives the protein CSVGWDRVEKLFF. The full variable domain, rest sourced from reference TRBV29-1 and TRBJ1-4, is SAVISQKPSRDICQRGTSLTIQCQVDSQVTMMFWYRQQPGQSLTLIATANQGSEATYESGFVIDKFPISRPNLTFSTLTVSNMSPEDSSIYLCSVGWDRVEKLFFGSGTQLSVL.

This clonotype was observed a handful of times. The gene calls are TRBV6-1 and TRBJ1-2; 9 nucleotides align to TRBD1. From germline, CDR1 is MNHNS and CDR2 SASEGT. This CDR3 is 15 amino acids long. The J segment lost 7 bases and the V segment lost 6 bases, leaving 12 bases of the junction unmatched. This chain's CDR3 is CASRTLQGALGGYTF. The CDR3 nucleotides are TGTGCCAGCAGAACCCTACAGGGGGCGTTAGGTGGCTACACCTTC.

This clonotype was seen more than once but under ten times. The V gene is TRBV5-1, the J gene TRBJ2-5; D unclear. Trimming stripped 1 base from V and 5 bases from J, with 9 bases between. The CDR3 has 13 amino acids. Germline CDR1 reads SGHRS; CDR2 reads YFSETQ. The DNA of the CDR3 is TGCGCCAGCAGCTTGTTCAGGAGCGAGACCCAGTACTTC. It specifies CASSLFRSETQYF.

The V and J genes are TRBV6-2 or TRBV6-3 and TRBJ1-5, with TRBD1 matching 8 bases. J gave up 3 bases and V 5 bases, and 6 bases lay outside the gene matches. This CDR3 has 15 amino acids. CDR1 MNHEY and CDR2 SVGEGT come from the germline V gene. The CDR3: CASSQPQGANQPQHF. For the CDR3, the DNA is TGTGCCAGCAGTCAACCTCAGGGGGCCAATCAGCCCCAGCATTTT.

The chain recombines TRBV28 with TRBJ2-7; possibly TRBD1 for D (6 bases). V was cut by 1 base and J by 1 base, with 8 bases left in between. Germline CDR1 is MDHEN and CDR2 is SYDVKM. The CDR3 extends over 14 amino acids. The CDR3, as DNA: TGTGCCAGCAGTTTATTGGGACAATCCTACGAGCAGTACTTC. As protein: CASSLLGQSYEQYF. The full variable domain, rest sourced from reference TRBV28 and TRBJ2-7, is DVKVTQSSRYLVKRTGEKVFLECVQDMDHENMFWYRQDPGLGLRLIYFSYDVKMKEKGDIPEGYSVSREKKERFSLILESASTNQTSMYLCASSLLGQSYEQYFGPGTRLTVT.

This clonotype was picked up a small number of times. The J gene is TRBJ1-4, the V gene TRBV5-1, with 8 bases that match TRBD1. Germline V gene lookup returns CDR1 SGHRS and CDR2 YFSETQ. The trim removed 5 bases at V and 0 bases at J, leaving 3 bases unmatched. This CDR3 is built from 15 residues. Here the CDR3 DNA reads TGCGCCAGCAGTCAACAGGGGGCAACTAATGAAAAACTGTTTTTT. Protein product: CASSQQGATNEKLFF.

This clonotype was picked up a small number of times. The rearrangement uses TRBV20-1 and TRBJ1-4, with D perhaps matching TRBD1 (6 bases). The CDR3 has 15 residues. Germline V gives CDR1 DFQATT, CDR2 SNEGSKA (reference sequence). Trimming cost V 3 bases and J 8 bases, with 19 bases left between them. CDR3 DNA: TGCAGTGCTAGCCCCCCGACAGGCCCAGGGGAAAAACTGTTTTTT. Its protein product is CSASPPTGPGEKLFF.

This clonotype came up many times. This chain uses TRBV5-6 with TRBJ1-3; D may be TRBD1 (5 bases). Trimming removed 6 bases at V and 2 bases at J, with 12 bases between. CDR1 is SGHDT and CDR2 is YYEEEE in the germline V gene. The CDR3 extends over 14 amino acids. The CDR3 loop reads CASNLRVTGNTIYF. The CDR3 DNA reads TGTGCCAGCAACCTCAGGGTCACTGGAAACACCATATATTTT.

Ten or more counts support this clonotype. The chain carries TRBV20-1 and TRBJ2-7; D is tentatively TRBD1 or TRBD2 (5 bases each). CDR1 and CDR2 from the germline V gene are DFQATT and SNEGSKA (reference sequence). The CDR3 runs to 12 residues. V was trimmed by 6 bases and J by 5 bases, leaving 14 bases between them. The CDR3 nucleotides are TGCAGTGCCGAGGGCAGGGTCCACGAGCAGTACTTC. Translation: CSAEGRVHEQYF.

This clonotype has only a few counts. The CDR3 sequence: CASSLREPAGHQETQYF. The CDR3 DNA is TGTGCCAGCAGTTTAAGGGAACCAGCGGGCCACCAAGAGACCCAGTACTTC. The rearrangement links TRBV27 to TRBJ2-5, with D perhaps TRBD2 (6 bases). V was clipped by 2 bases and J by 0 bases, with 16 bases between them. Germline V gene lookup returns CDR1 MNHEY and CDR2 SMNVEV (reference sequence). This CDR3 has 17 amino acids.

This clonotype has ten or more counts. V is TRBV7-2 and J is TRBJ1-1, with D hard to call. Trimming left V 0 bases short and J 5 bases short, with 10 bases between. CDR3 length equals 14 residues. In germline, CDR1 is SGHTA, CDR2 FQGNSA. The CDR3 DNA sequence: TGTGCCAGCAGCTTAGCGAGGAGGGAAACTGAAGCTTTCTTT. This encodes CASSLARRETEAFF. The full variable domain, in which reference TRBV7-2 and TRBJ1-1 provide the parts outside the CDR3, is GAGVSQSPSNKVTEKGKDVELRCDPISGHTALYWYRQSLGQGLEFLIYFQGNSAPDKSGLPSDRFSAERTGGSVSTLTIQRTQQEDSAVYLCASSLARRETEAFFGQGTRLTVV.